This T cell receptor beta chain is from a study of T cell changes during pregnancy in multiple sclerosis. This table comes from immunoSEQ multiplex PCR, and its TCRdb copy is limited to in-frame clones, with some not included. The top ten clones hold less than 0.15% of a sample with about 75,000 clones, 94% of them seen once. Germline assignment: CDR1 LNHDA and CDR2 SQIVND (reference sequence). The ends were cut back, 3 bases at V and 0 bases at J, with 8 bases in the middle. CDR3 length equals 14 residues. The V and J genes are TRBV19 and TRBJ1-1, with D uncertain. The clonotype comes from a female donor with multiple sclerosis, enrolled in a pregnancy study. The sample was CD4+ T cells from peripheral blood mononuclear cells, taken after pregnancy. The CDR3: CASSMVELNTEAFF. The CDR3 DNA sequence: TGTGCCAGTAGTATGGTGGAGCTGAACACTGAAGCTTTCTTT. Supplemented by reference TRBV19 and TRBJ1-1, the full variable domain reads DGGITQSPKYLFRKEGQNVTLSCEQNLNHDAMYWYRQDPGQGLRLIYYSQIVNDFQKGDIAEGYSVSREKKESFPLTVTSAQKNPTAFYLCASSMVELNTEAFFGQGTRLTVV.